The 3 T cell receptor beta chains listed next were all sequenced from one sample in a study of blood T cells in healthy people across ages. For the second PCR, which ran for roughly 7 to 11 cycles, a sample-barcoded 5' primer and a J-beta primer mix were used. TCRdb redid the calling of the 5' RACE reads with MiXCR, one entry per CDR3 protein. The repertoire includes approximately 290,000 distinct CDR3 sequences, 25% to 30% of them detected once, and over 25% sits in the top ten. The sample was blood. The receptors shown here come from a woman aged 70-85 years in good health.

This clonotype turned up a few times. The chain recombines TRBV24-1 with TRBJ2-5; the D is unclear. Germline-derived CDR1 and CDR2 are KGHDR and SFDVKD. This CDR3 is 17 amino acids long. The V gene lost 1 base and the J gene lost 3 bases, with 17 bases spanning the gap. The CDR3: CATSDFSAAAPKETQYF. The CDR3 nucleotides read TGTGCCACCAGTGATTTCTCGGCGGCAGCCCCGAAAGAGACCCAGTACTTC.

This chain uses TRBV20-1 with TRBJ2-5; 7 bases are shared with TRBD2. The CDR3 extends over 13 amino acids. V was pared by 6 bases and J by 2 bases, with 6 bases of the junction left unmatched. The germline V gene encodes CDR1 DFQATT and CDR2 SNEGSKA (reference sequence). The CDR3 region has the DNA TGCAGTGCCCCCCGGGGGGTGCAAGAGACCCAGTACTTC. Its translation: CSAPRGVQETQYF.

In the case of this clonotype: This may be a read error: a much more frequent sequence differs by one nucleotide. This chain connects TRBV29-1 to TRBJ2-2, with D hard to call. Germline values: CDR1 SQVTM, CDR2 ANQGSEA. The CDR3 has 11 residues. The V end lost 4 bases, the J end lost 5 bases, and 5 bases lay between the germline ends. The CDR3 here is CSVAGTGELFF. DNA for the CDR3: TGCAGCGTTGCCGGGACCGGGGAGCTGTTTTTT.